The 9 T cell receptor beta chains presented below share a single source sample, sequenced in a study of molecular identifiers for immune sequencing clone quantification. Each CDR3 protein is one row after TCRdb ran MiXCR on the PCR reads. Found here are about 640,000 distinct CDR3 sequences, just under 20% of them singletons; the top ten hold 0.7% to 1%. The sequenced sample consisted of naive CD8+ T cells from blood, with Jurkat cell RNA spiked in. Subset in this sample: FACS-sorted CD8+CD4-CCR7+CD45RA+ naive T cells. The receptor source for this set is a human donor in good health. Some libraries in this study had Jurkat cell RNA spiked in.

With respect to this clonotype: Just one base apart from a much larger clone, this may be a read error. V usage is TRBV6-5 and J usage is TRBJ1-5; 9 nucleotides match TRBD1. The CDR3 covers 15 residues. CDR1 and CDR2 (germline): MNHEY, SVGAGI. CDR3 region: CASSLSGTGSQSQHF. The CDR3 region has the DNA TGTGCCAGCAGTTTATCCGGGACAGGGAGTCAGTCCCAGCATTTT.

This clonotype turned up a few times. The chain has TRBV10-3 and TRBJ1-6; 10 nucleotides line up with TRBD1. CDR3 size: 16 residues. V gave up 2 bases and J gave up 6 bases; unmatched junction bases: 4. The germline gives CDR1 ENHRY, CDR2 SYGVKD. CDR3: CAISETGTGVNSPLHF. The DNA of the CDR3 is TGTGCCATCAGTGAGACCGGGACAGGGGTTAATTCACCCCTCCACTTT.

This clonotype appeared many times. CDR3 sequence reads: CASSQLTRTVNTEAFF. The CDR3 DNA sequence: TGCGCCAGCAGCCAACTCACCCGGACAGTGAACACTGAAGCTTTCTTT. The rearrangement joins TRBV4-1 to TRBJ1-1, with D maybe TRBD1 (6 bases). There are 16 residues in the CDR3. CDR1 MGHRA and CDR2 YSYEKL come from the germline V gene. V dropped 2 bases and J dropped 0 bases, with 13 bases sitting between them.

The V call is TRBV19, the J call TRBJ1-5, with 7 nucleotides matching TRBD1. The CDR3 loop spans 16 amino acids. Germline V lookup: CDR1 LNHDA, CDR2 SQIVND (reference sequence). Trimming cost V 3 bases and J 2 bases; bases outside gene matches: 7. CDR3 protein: CASSMVRGRGNQPQHF. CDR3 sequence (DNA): TGTGCCAGTAGTATGGTTAGGGGGCGCGGCAATCAGCCCCAGCATTTT.

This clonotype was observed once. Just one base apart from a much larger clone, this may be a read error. The CDR3 bases are TGTGCCAGCGGCTTAGCGATCCGGGGAGAGCAGTACTTC. This translates into CASGLAIRGEQYF. The chain links TRBV7-9 to TRBJ2-7; D is possibly TRBD2 (5 bases). This CDR3 region has 13 residues. Germline V gives CDR1 SEHNR, CDR2 FQNEAQ (reference sequence).

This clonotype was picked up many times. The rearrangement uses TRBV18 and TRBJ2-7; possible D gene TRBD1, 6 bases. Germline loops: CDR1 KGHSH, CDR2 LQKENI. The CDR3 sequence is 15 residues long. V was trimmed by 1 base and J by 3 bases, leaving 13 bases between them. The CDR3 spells CASSPRSRTDYEQYF. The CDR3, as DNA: TGTGCCAGCTCACCACGGTCCCGGACAGACTACGAGCAGTACTTC.

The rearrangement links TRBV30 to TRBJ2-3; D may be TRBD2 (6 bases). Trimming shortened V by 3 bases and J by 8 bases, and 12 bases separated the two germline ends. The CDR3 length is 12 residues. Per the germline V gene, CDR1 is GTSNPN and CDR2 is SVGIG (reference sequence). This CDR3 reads CAWSTLGGTQYF. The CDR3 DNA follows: TGTGCCTGGAGCACCCTGGGGGGTACGCAGTATTTT.

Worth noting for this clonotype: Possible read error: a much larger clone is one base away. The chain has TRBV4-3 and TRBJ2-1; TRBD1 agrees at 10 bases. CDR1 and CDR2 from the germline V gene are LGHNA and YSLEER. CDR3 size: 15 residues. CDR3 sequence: CASSQGQGTANEQLF. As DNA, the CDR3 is TGCGCCAGCAGCCAGGGACAGGGGACTGCCAATGAGCAGCTCTTC.

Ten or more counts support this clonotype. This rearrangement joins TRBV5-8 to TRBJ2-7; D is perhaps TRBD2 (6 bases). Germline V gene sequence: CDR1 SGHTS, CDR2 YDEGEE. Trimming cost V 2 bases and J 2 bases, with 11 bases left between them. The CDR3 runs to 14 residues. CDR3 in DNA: TGTGCCAGCAGCTTTTCCAGGGAGGCCTACGAGCAGTACTTC. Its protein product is CASSFSREAYEQYF.